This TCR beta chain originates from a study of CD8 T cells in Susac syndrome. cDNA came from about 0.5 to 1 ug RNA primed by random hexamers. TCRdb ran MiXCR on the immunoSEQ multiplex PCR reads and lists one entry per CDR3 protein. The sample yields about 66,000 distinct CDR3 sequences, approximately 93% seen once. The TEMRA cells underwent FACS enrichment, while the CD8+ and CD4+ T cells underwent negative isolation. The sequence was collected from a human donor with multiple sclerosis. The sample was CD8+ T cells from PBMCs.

CDR3 loop: CASSQDVQEREWVEQYF. The CDR3 nucleotides are TGTGCCAGCAGCCAAGATGTCCAAGAGCGGGAGTGGGTCGAGCAGTACTTC. The rearrangement uses TRBV3-1 and TRBJ2-7; TRBD2 aligns across 8 bases. V was clipped by 0 bases and J by 6 bases; unmatched bases: 13. This CDR3 has 17 amino acids. CDR1 is LGHDT and CDR2 is YNNKEL in the germline V gene (reference sequence).